One and the same sample provided the 30 T cell receptor beta chains below, sequenced in a study of blood T cell repertoires in COVID-19 (dated by TCRdb to the early 2020s). Libraries were prepared through the immunoSEQ multiplex PCR assay. TCRdb provides this immuneACCESS table in a form limited to in-frame rearrangements. Some clones are lacking; in checked studies, under half of them reflect an unresolved V gene, and why the rest are absent is not known. The sample table shows roughly 260,000 clones, and 83% are seen once. The ten largest clones take up approximately 3.8% of the sample. Sequencing input: PBMCs or T cells enriched from blood (not recorded which). Receptors originate from a woman aged 40 to 50 who had been exposed to COVID-19.

V usage is TRBV7-6 and J usage is TRBJ1-5, with unresolved D. Trimming removed 1 base from V and 0 bases from J, with 13 bases in between. The germline CDR1 and CDR2 sequences are SGHVS and FNYEAQ. The CDR3 totals 17 residues. The CDR3 region has the DNA TGTGCCAGCAGCTTAGAGCCGCCCCCTACTAGCAATCAGCCCCAGCATTTT. It yields the protein CASSLEPPPTSNQPQHF.

This chain joins TRBV19 and TRBJ1-1; 8 bases fit TRBD1. This CDR3 comprises 17 residues. The germline V gene encodes CDR1 LNHDA and CDR2 SQIVND (reference sequence). J was trimmed by 1 base and V by 5 bases; bases with no gene match: 12. CDR3 DNA: TGTGCCAGTAGTGAGGACAGGGAATTGATCGCGAACACTGAAGCTTTCTTT. Translated, it gives CASSEDRELIANTEAFF.

This chain connects TRBV24-1 to TRBJ2-3, with 9 bases lining up with TRBD1. CDR1 and CDR2 from the germline V gene are KGHDR and SFDVKD. V was pared by 3 bases and J by 0 bases, with 0 bases of the junction left unmatched. CDR3 length equals 15 residues. The CDR3 protein is CATSDGQGSTDTQYF. CDR3 DNA: TGTGCCACCAGTGATGGACAGGGGAGCACAGATACGCAGTATTTT.

This clone came up many times. The chain recombines TRBV6-5 with TRBJ2-7, with a weak D call TRBD1 (5 bases). This CDR3 region has 15 residues. Trimming took 2 bases from V and 7 from J, leaving 18 bases between them. Germline assignment: CDR1 MNHEY and CDR2 SVGAGI. CDR3 nucleotide sequence: TGTGCCAGCAGTTACGGGGCAGGCCCAATGGAGGAGCAGTACTTC. Translating gives CASSYGAGPMEEQYF.

The rearrangement uses TRBV12-3 or TRBV12-4 and TRBJ2-3; 12 bases align to TRBD2. The CDR3 sequence is 13 residues long. J was trimmed by 8 bases and V by 3 bases; bases with no gene match: 0. CDR3 bases: TGTGCCAGCAGTTTGACTAGCGGGGGTACGCAGTATTTT. This codes for CASSLTSGGTQYF.

This clone showed up just once. The chain joins TRBV28 to TRBJ1-4; D gene unclear. Germline V CDR1 and CDR2: MDHEN, SYDVKM. V lost 6 bases and J lost 9, with 20 bases in between. This CDR3 is built from 15 residues. The CDR3 spells CASSPADSQAKKLFF. The CDR3 DNA reads as TGTGCCAGCAGCCCGGCGGACTCGCAGGCCAAAAAACTGTTTTTT. Together with reference TRBV28 and TRBJ1-4, the CDR3 gives the full variable domain: DVKVTQSSRYLVKRTGEKVFLECVQDMDHENMFWYRQDPGLGLRLIYFSYDVKMKEKGDIPEGYSVSREKKERFSLILESASTNQTSMYLCASSPADSQAKKLFFGSGTQLSVL.

This chain connects TRBV30 to TRBJ1-5, with 9 bases identical to TRBD1. J gave up 3 bases and V 0 bases, and 6 bases lay outside the gene matches. CDR3 length: 16 residues. Germline loops: CDR1 GTSNPN, CDR2 SVGIG (reference sequence). The CDR3: CAWSVLGQGNNQPQHF. CDR3 nucleotides: TGTGCCTGGAGTGTCCTCGGACAGGGGAACAATCAGCCCCAGCATTTT.

This clone has a single count. The rearrangement uses TRBV6-6 and TRBJ2-1; tentatively, D is TRBD1 (5 bases). CDR3 length equals 17 residues. Germline-derived CDR1 and CDR2 are MNHNY and SVGAGI (reference sequence). V was clipped by 5 bases and J by 0 bases, with 17 bases between them. CDR3 sequence reads: CASSPAVGASSYNEQFF. In DNA form, the CDR3 reads TGTGCCAGCAGTCCCGCCGTAGGGGCAAGCTCCTACAATGAGCAGTTCTTC.

The gene calls are TRBV18 and TRBJ2-2, with TRBD1 identical over 7 bases. The germline V gene has CDR1 KGHSH and CDR2 LQKENI. The CDR3 length is 16 residues. Trimming removed 0 bases from V and 5 bases from J; junction bases left unmatched: 6. The CDR3 DNA sequence: TGTGCCAGCTCACCACCGGGACAGAGGGGGACCGGGGAGCTGTTTTTT. This gives the protein CASSPPGQRGTGELFF.

The chain uses TRBV9 and TRBJ2-7; a possible D gene is TRBD2 (6 bases). V dropped 0 bases and J dropped 10 bases, with 17 bases sitting between them. The CDR3 loop spans 14 amino acids. The germline gives CDR1 SGDLS, CDR2 YYNGEE. The CDR3: CASSVGRESTVQYF. DNA for the CDR3: TGTGCCAGCAGCGTAGGACGGGAGTCCACTGTCCAGTACTTC.

This sequence joins TRBV12-3 or TRBV12-4 and TRBJ1-2; D gene ambiguous. CDR3 length: 12 amino acids. Trimming left V 4 bases short and J 7 bases short, with 10 bases between. The CDR3 sequence: CASSSLPLGYTF. DNA of the CDR3: TGTGCCAGCAGTTCACTACCTCTTGGCTACACCTTC.

V is TRBV29-1 and J is TRBJ1-3; D may be TRBD1 (6 bases). CDR1 SQVTM and CDR2 ANQGSEA come from the germline V gene. This CDR3 is 13 amino acids long. Trimming cost V 4 bases and J 4 bases, with 11 bases left between them. CDR3 sequence reads: CSVGGQVGNTIYF. In DNA, the CDR3 is TGCAGCGTTGGGGGGCAGGTCGGAAACACCATATATTTT.

With respect to this clone: At the DNA level, this CDR3 is encoded by other sequences in the same sample as well. The chain links TRBV14 to TRBJ1-2, with D unclear. Germline CDR1 and CDR2: SGHDN and FVKESK. The CDR3 sequence is 13 residues long. Trimming cost V 4 bases and J 4 bases, with 10 bases left between them. In DNA, the CDR3 is TGTGCCAGCAGCCCAGGATACCGCTATGGCTACACCTTC. Translated: CASSPGYRYGYTF. The full variable domain, completed using reference TRBV14 and TRBJ1-2, is EAGVTQFPSHSVIEKGQTVTLRCDPISGHDNLYWYRRVMGKEIKFLLHFVKESKQDESGMPNNRFLAERTGGTYSTLKVQPAELEDSGVYFCASSPGYRYGYTFGSGTRLTVV.

The chain carries TRBV27 and TRBJ2-3; maybe TRBD2 (5 bases). Trimming cost V 1 base and J 5 bases, with 16 bases left between them. This CDR3 has 16 residues. CDR1 is MNHEY, CDR2 SMNVEV, per germline (reference sequence). The CDR3: CASSLYGSPGGDTQYF. The CDR3, as DNA: TGTGCCAGCAGTTTATACGGCAGCCCTGGAGGAGATACGCAGTATTTT.

This sequence joins TRBV4-2 and TRBJ1-3; 7 nucleotides agree with TRBD1. J gave up 3 bases and V 1 base, and 9 bases lay outside the gene matches. Germline values: CDR1 LGHNA, CDR2 YNFKEQ. The length of the CDR3 is 17 residues. CDR3 bases: TGTGCCAGCAGCCAAGGTCTCGCAGGGGGGTTTGGAAACACCATATATTTT. Its protein is CASSQGLAGGFGNTIYF.

V and J are TRBV5-8 and TRBJ1-3; no clear D gene. Germline V gene sequence: CDR1 SGHTS, CDR2 YDEGEE. Trimming left V 4 bases short and J 0 bases short, with 17 bases between. This CDR3 has 17 amino acids. CDR3: CASSRRTGTDSGNTIYF. CDR3 in DNA: TGTGCCAGCAGCCGTAGGACGGGAACCGACTCTGGAAACACCATATATTTT.

The chain combines TRBV5-4 with TRBJ1-5, with a possible D match to TRBD1 (6 bases). CDR1 and CDR2 (germline): SGHNT, YYREEE (reference sequence). V lost 3 bases and J 4 bases, leaving 17 bases between the germline ends. The CDR3 totals 16 residues. CDR3 loop: CASSSGGGAGNQPQHF. The CDR3 region has the DNA TGTGCCAGCAGCTCAGGCGGGGGCGCGGGTAATCAGCCCCAGCATTTT.

The genes are TRBV11-1 and TRBJ2-7; no clear D. The CDR3 runs to 13 residues. Germline V gene lookup returns CDR1 SGHAT and CDR2 FQDESV (reference sequence). Trimming pared 7 bases from V and 2 bases from J, leaving 12 bases between. The CDR3 bases are TGTGCCAGCACCAACTCTGAGGCCTACGAGCAGTACTTC. Protein product: CASTNSEAYEQYF. The full variable domain, completed using reference TRBV11-1 and TRBJ2-7, is EAEVAQSPRYKITEKSQAVAFWCDPISGHATLYWYRQILGQGPELLVQFQDESVVDDSQLPKDRFSAERLKGVDSTLKIQPAELGDSAMYLCASTNSEAYEQYFGPGTRLTVT.

This sequence joins TRBV12-3 or TRBV12-4 and TRBJ2-1; no definite D call. There are 11 residues in the CDR3. V lost 5 bases and J lost 10, with 9 bases in between. This CDR3 reads CASSMTWEQFF. CDR3 bases: TGTGCCAGCAGTATGACTTGGGAGCAGTTCTTC.

This sequence joins TRBV5-8 and TRBJ1-5; 7 nucleotides agree with TRBD1. In germline, CDR1 is SGHTS, CDR2 YDEGEE. The CDR3 spans 17 residues. The trim removed 4 bases at V and 0 bases at J, leaving 10 bases unmatched. The CDR3 loop is CASSPGQASDSNQPQHF. The CDR3 DNA reads TGTGCCAGCAGCCCTGGACAGGCCTCGGATAGCAATCAGCCCCAGCATTTT.

The table lists this clone with a few counts. This rearrangement joins TRBV27 to TRBJ2-7, with TRBD1 matching 7 bases. The CDR3 consists of 13 residues. CDR1 and CDR2 from the germline V gene are MNHEY and SMNVEV (reference sequence). V lost 6 bases and J lost 5; bases outside the gene matches: 7. The DNA of the CDR3 is TGTGCCAGCAGACCCTCAGGGGGACACGAGCAGTACTTC. Residues: CASRPSGGHEQYF.

The chain employs TRBV9 and TRBJ2-1; maybe TRBD1 (6 bases). The CDR3 consists of 16 residues. V was trimmed by 4 bases and J by 5 bases, leaving 19 bases between them. Germline lookup yields CDR1 SGDLS and CDR2 YYNGEE. CDR3 region: CASSTAGRGLNNEQFF. For the CDR3, the DNA is TGTGCCAGCAGCACAGCAGGCAGGGGCCTAAACAATGAGCAGTTCTTC.

This clone showed up just a few times. V and J are TRBV3-1 (or the pseudogene TRBV3-2) and TRBJ1-2; a possible D gene is TRBD1 (6 bases). Germline V gene data show CDR1 as LGHDT and CDR2 as YNNKEL (reference sequence). The CDR3 sequence is 14 residues long. Trimming cost V 7 bases and J 7 bases, with 19 bases left between them. The CDR3 region is CASTEGGGGFGYTF. The DNA of the CDR3 is TGTGCCAGCACCGAAGGGGGGGGCGGATTTGGCTACACCTTC.

CDR3 in amino acids: CATRGDRDLNTEAFF. The CDR3 coding sequence is TGTGCCACCAGAGGAGACAGAGATTTGAACACTGAAGCTTTCTTT. The chain links TRBV24-1 to TRBJ1-1; D may be TRBD1 (5 bases). Germline V gives CDR1 KGHDR, CDR2 SFDVKD. Trimming left V 7 bases short and J 0 bases short, with 14 bases between. The CDR3 contains 15 residues.

V and J are TRBV7-2 and TRBJ2-7; D remains unclear. The germline CDR1 and CDR2 sequences are SGHTA and FQGNSA. V was cut by 3 bases and J by 2 bases, with 11 bases left in between. The CDR3 has 14 amino acids. The CDR3 region is CASSFQVNTYEQYF. In DNA form, the CDR3 reads TGTGCCAGCAGCTTTCAGGTCAACACCTACGAGCAGTACTTC.

The chain couples TRBV28 to TRBJ1-1, with D possibly matching TRBD1 (6 bases). The CDR3 sequence is 15 residues long. Trimming took 6 bases from V and 1 from J, leaving 15 bases between them. CDR1 and CDR2 from the germline V gene are MDHEN and SYDVKM. The CDR3 DNA reads as TGTGCCAGCAGCCGACCGGGACACCCGAACACTGAAGCTTTCTTT. Translating gives CASSRPGHPNTEAFF.

This rearrangement joins TRBV6-5 to TRBJ1-4; 8 bases align to TRBD1. The germline V gene has CDR1 MNHEY and CDR2 SVGAGI. With V trimmed by 4 bases and J by 3 bases, 7 bases remained unmatched. The CDR3 covers 16 residues. CDR3 sequence: CASSSGQGEPNEKLFF. The CDR3 DNA sequence: TGTGCCAGCAGTTCAGGACAGGGCGAACCTAATGAAAAACTGTTTTTT.

V usage is TRBV5-1 and J usage is TRBJ2-2; D call uncertain. The CDR3 loop spans 15 amino acids. Germline V CDR1 and CDR2: SGHRS, YFSETQ. The V end lost 1 base, the J end lost 4 bases, and 11 bases lay between the germline ends. CDR3: CASSLKTEITGELFF. CDR3 sequence (DNA): TGCGCCAGCAGCTTGAAGACGGAGATCACCGGGGAGCTGTTTTTT.

In this sample, this clone turned up once. This chain connects TRBV7-6 to TRBJ2-1; D might be TRBD1 (6 bases). V lost 5 bases, J lost 4 bases, and 9 bases lay in between. Germline V lookup: CDR1 SGHVS, CDR2 FNYEAQ. The CDR3 is made up of 13 amino acids. The CDR3 sequence is CASSPGQYNEQFF. The CDR3, as DNA: TGTGCCAGCAGCCCGGGACAATACAATGAGCAGTTCTTC.

This rearrangement joins TRBV4-1 to TRBJ1-3; no firm D call. The ends were cut back, 4 bases at V and 1 base at J, with 8 bases in the middle. Germline CDR1 MGHRA, CDR2 YSYEKL. CDR3 length: 14 residues. The CDR3 sequence is CASSPGVSGNTIYF. CDR3 coding DNA: TGCGCCAGCAGCCCCGGGGTGTCTGGAAACACCATATATTTT.